This TCR beta chain was captured by sequencing in a study of CD8+ T cells in alopecia areata. PBMCs, the starting material, were the source of sorted CD4+ and CD8+ T cells. RNA, once extracted, was reverse transcribed into cDNA for use as the sequencing template. Produced via immunoSEQ multiplex PCR; TCRdb's table is partial and in-frame only. Of around 190,000 clones in the sample, approximately 60% were seen once. V was shortened by 7 bases and J by 1 base, with 4 bases between the two germline ends. The CDR3 has 10 amino acids. Germline assignment: CDR1 SQVTM and CDR2 ANQGSEA. The rearrangement links TRBV29-1 to TRBJ1-1, with D uncertain. Sequencing used CD8+ T cells sorted from blood. The TCR was taken from a human donor in good health. The CDR3 DNA is TGCAGCGAAGGGAACACTGAAGCTTTCTTT. It translates to CSEGNTEAFF.